Given below is one T cell receptor (beta chain) in context. Per the germline V gene, CDR1 is MNHEY and CDR2 is SMNVEV (reference sequence). This CDR3 is built from 14 residues. The junction had 11 bases not matched to a gene; V was cut back by 5 bases and J by 8 bases. This sample was included in a study of blood T cell repertoires in COVID-19. In the original workflow: Amplification of reference gene primers was used by the study to estimate nucleated cell counts. Assay used: immunoSEQ multiplex PCR; TCRdb lists only in-frame clones, some missing. V and J calls plus clone size are reproduced from that table; the DNA served to infer D and trimming. The sample includes 150,000 to 200,000 clones, roughly 83% of them seen just once.

The source is a woman aged 40 to 50 with COVID-19, enrolled during active disease. This chain joins TRBV27 and TRBJ1-2, with 7 bases lining up with TRBD1. Sample: peripheral blood. CDR3 region: CASSNPWTGGGYTF. As DNA, the CDR3 is TGTGCCAGCAGTAACCCCTGGACAGGAGGGGGCTACACCTTC.